The 9 T cell receptor beta chains reported below all come from one sample, sequenced in a study of cytomegalovirus exposure and HLA in healthy donors (dated by TCRdb to the late 2010s). The library relied on the immunoSEQ multiplex PCR assay. The multiplex PCR relied on a mix of 60 forward primers for TCR Vbeta segments and 13 reverse primers for TCR Jbeta segments. What TCRdb holds here is the immuneACCESS table cut down to in-frame rearrangements. Part of the clones is not present; checked against another copy, under half of the missing clones reflect an unresolved V gene, and the others are unexplained. This sample gives over 110,000 clones in total; around 82% of them show up just once. The ten largest clones represent 5% to 8% of the sample. The sequenced sample was PBMCs. The receptor source for this set is a woman aged 40 to 50 in good health and CMV-seropositive.

The rearrangement links TRBV18 to TRBJ2-7; TRBD1 might be the D (6 bases). Per the germline V gene, CDR1 is KGHSH and CDR2 is LQKENI. The CDR3 has 15 amino acids. Trimming cost V 3 bases and J 5 bases, with 17 bases left between them. The DNA of the CDR3 is TGTGCCAGCTCACCCTTGAACAGGGTAGTAAACGAGCAGTACTTC. This sequence encodes CASSPLNRVVNEQYF.

This CDR3 is CASSQTLPLAGNAYEQYF. In DNA, the CDR3 is TGTGCCAGCAGCCAAACGCTACCTCTAGCGGGAAATGCCTACGAGCAGTACTTC. The chain is built from TRBV27 and TRBJ2-7; 9 positions agree with TRBD2. The CDR3 length is 18 residues. The junction had 17 bases not matched to a gene; V was cut back by 6 bases and J by 2 bases. Germline V gene lookup returns CDR1 MNHEY and CDR2 SMNVEV (reference sequence).

The chain has TRBV7-8 and TRBJ1-5; D remains ambiguous. V lost 6 bases and J 2 bases, leaving 17 bases between the germline ends. Germline V CDR1 and CDR2: SGHVS, FQNEAQ. There are 16 residues in the CDR3. The CDR3 loop is CASRSGGRNGNQPQHF. The CDR3 DNA reads TGTGCCAGCAGGTCCGGCGGGCGAAACGGCAATCAGCCCCAGCATTTT.

This clone was counted only a few times. V and J are TRBV6-1 and TRBJ2-7; TRBD1 agrees at 9 bases. The V segment lost 6 bases and the J segment 0 bases; nucleotides outside the gene matches: 6. The CDR3 runs to 15 residues. The germline V gene has CDR1 MNHNS and CDR2 SASEGT. CDR3 in amino acids: CASRTRQGGSYEQYF. CDR3 DNA sequence: TGTGCCAGCAGAACCCGACAGGGGGGCTCCTACGAGCAGTACTTC.

A single count supports this clone. The chain has TRBV6-1 and TRBJ2-5; D is perhaps TRBD1 (5 bases). Trimming took off 4 bases at V and 0 bases at J, with 9 bases between the two ends. Germline lookup yields CDR1 MNHNS and CDR2 SASEGT. The CDR3 sequence is 14 residues long. DNA for the CDR3: TGTGCCAGCAGTGGGACACCTAACCAAGAGACCCAGTACTTC. Amino acids: CASSGTPNQETQYF.

To note about this clone: One junction end does not reproduce the germline sequence, and a read error may be involved. The chain combines TRBV7-7 with TRBJ2-5; D possibly corresponds to TRBD2 (7 bases). The CDR3 contains 14 residues. The germline V gene has CDR1 SSHAT and CDR2 FNYEAQ (reference sequence). The CDR3 protein is CASSLGGGFETQYF. The DNA of the CDR3 is TGTGCTAGCAGCTTAGGGGGGGGGTTCGAGACCCAGTACTTC.

This clone occurred once. V gene TRBV11-3 combines with J gene TRBJ2-1; D unclear. Germline V gene data show CDR1 as SGHNT and CDR2 as YENEEA. The germline V and J ends were trimmed by 3 bases and 7 bases, with 4 bases remaining between them. CDR3 length: 11 residues. This CDR3 is CASSFSNEQFF. The CDR3 DNA reads as TGTGCCAGCAGCTTTTCAAATGAGCAGTTCTTC.

The chain links TRBV5-1 to TRBJ2-7; 8 nucleotides align to TRBD2. The CDR3 has 14 residues. J gave up 6 bases and V 4 bases, and 9 bases lay outside the gene matches. Germline loops: CDR1 SGHRS, CDR2 YFSETQ. CDR3: CASSPSGPFGEQYF. For the CDR3, the DNA is TGCGCCAGCAGCCCTAGCGGGCCCTTTGGCGAGCAGTACTTC.

This chain uses TRBV27 with TRBJ1-1, with 9 bases identical to TRBD1. The germline V gene encodes CDR1 MNHEY and CDR2 SMNVEV (reference sequence). This CDR3 has 16 amino acids. The ends lost 4 bases at V and 8 bases at J; junction bases unmatched: 14. The CDR3, as DNA: TGTGCCAGCAGTTCGACAGGGGGGGGAGGGCACTTGGAAGCTTTCTTT. It is translated as CASSSTGGGGHLEAFF.